The next 22 T cell receptor beta chains were all read from a single sample in a study of graft-versus-host responses after intestinal transplantation. Generated by immunoSEQ multiplex PCR, the TCRdb table keeps only in-frame clones and is missing some. The sample includes around 120,000 clones, 80% to 95% of them seen just once. These TCRs are of unknown antigen specificity. The sample in question was unstimulated CD4+ T cells sorted from spleen or lymph node cells, obtained before intestinal transplant. The receptors here all came from a human donor who received an intestinal transplant.

CDR3 coding DNA: TGTGCCAGCAGCATTAACACGGCCCCTTACAATGAGCAGTTCTTC. It encodes CASSINTAPYNEQFF. This chain joins TRBV6-5 and TRBJ2-1; D unclear. Trimming took 6 bases from V and 4 from J, leaving 16 bases between them. The CDR3 covers 15 residues. In germline, CDR1 is MNHEY, CDR2 SVGAGI.

The rearrangement links TRBV12-5 to TRBJ2-1; D is perhaps TRBD2 (5 bases). The V gene's germline CDR1 is LGHNT and CDR2 FRNRAP. The CDR3 covers 17 residues. Deletions cut 4 bases from V and 6 bases from J, with 22 bases between. The CDR3 spells CASGSYPSRGSINEQFF. For the CDR3, the DNA is TGTGCTAGTGGTTCTTACCCGTCCCGGGGTAGTATCAATGAGCAGTTCTTC. Supplemented by reference TRBV12-5 and TRBJ2-1, the full variable domain reads DARVTQTPRHKVTEMGQEVTMRCQPILGHNTVFWYRQTMMQGLELLAYFRNRAPLDDSGMPKDRFSAEMPDATLATLKIQPSEPRDSAVYFCASGSYPSRGSINEQFFGPGTRLTVL.

V is TRBV27 and J is TRBJ2-7; D gene uncertain. This CDR3 spans 9 amino acids. Per the germline V gene, CDR1 is MNHEY and CDR2 is SMNVEV (reference sequence). V was pared by 9 bases and J by 7 bases, with 7 bases between. Written as DNA, the CDR3 is TGTGCCAGACCCCCGGAGCAGTACTTC. Its translation is CARPPEQYF.

In its sample, this clone was seen once. The sample has other DNA sequences that encode this CDR3 too. V usage is TRBV6-1 and J usage is TRBJ2-3; D not certain. Germline CDR1 reads MNHNS; CDR2 reads SASEGT. V was clipped by 1 base and J by 6 bases, with 5 bases between them. This CDR3 has 12 residues. The CDR3, as DNA: TGTGCCAGCAGTGAAGTGGGGGATACGCAGTATTTT. Its translation: CASSEVGDTQYF.

The V and J genes are TRBV29-1 and TRBJ2-3; 7 nucleotides line up with TRBD1. V lost 7 bases, J lost 1 base, and 5 bases stayed unmatched. The CDR3 sequence is 13 residues long. Germline V CDR1 and CDR2: SQVTM, ANQGSEA. CDR3 loop: CSARQGGTDTQYF. For the CDR3, the DNA is TGCAGCGCGAGACAGGGTGGCACAGATACGCAGTATTTT.

The rearrangement links TRBV18 to TRBJ1-1; D gene unclear. V was pared by 0 bases and J by 2 bases, with 7 bases between. Germline CDR1 KGHSH, CDR2 LQKENI. This CDR3 is built from 14 residues. CDR3 sequence: CASSPPSENTEAFF. In nucleotides, the CDR3 is TGTGCCAGCTCACCACCGTCAGAAAACACTGAAGCTTTCTTT.

The chain links TRBV28 to TRBJ1-3, with D uncertain. CDR1 is MDHEN, CDR2 SYDVKM, per germline. Trimming removed 2 bases at V and 9 bases at J, with 11 bases between. This CDR3 comprises 13 residues. The CDR3 DNA is TGTGCCAGCAGTTTAATTGTGCGGCCCACCATATATTTT. It translates to CASSLIVRPTIYF.

This rearrangement joins TRBV28 to TRBJ2-7; 12 bases match TRBD2. CDR1 and CDR2 (germline): MDHEN, SYDVKM. Trimming took 6 bases from V and 5 from J; bases not matched to a gene: 8. This CDR3 has 15 amino acids. As DNA, the CDR3 is TGTGCCAGCAGGGAGACTAGCGGGAGATCCCACGAGCAGTACTTC. This encodes CASRETSGRSHEQYF.

This chain joins TRBV10-3 and TRBJ2-7; 11 bases match TRBD2. Germline V CDR1 and CDR2: ENHRY, SYGVKD. The length of the CDR3 is 16 residues. V lost 0 bases and J lost 1; bases outside the gene matches: 2. The CDR3 loop is CAISESSSGRSYEQYF. The CDR3, as DNA: TGTGCCATCAGTGAGTCTTCTAGCGGGAGGTCCTACGAGCAGTACTTC.

The genes are TRBV2 and TRBJ2-7; tentative D call: TRBD2 (7 bases). The germline V gene encodes CDR1 SNHLY and CDR2 FYNNEI. The CDR3 covers 18 residues. The V gene lost 6 bases and the J gene lost 3 bases, with 27 bases spanning the gap. The CDR3 protein is CASRGGTPSWDYNYEQYF. Here the CDR3 DNA reads TGTGCCAGCAGAGGAGGGACACCCAGCTGGGACTACAACTACGAGCAGTACTTC.

The chain has TRBV7-9 and TRBJ1-1; no firm D call. Germline loops: CDR1 SEHNR, CDR2 FQNEAQ (reference sequence). Deletions cut 1 base from V and 5 bases from J, with 5 bases between. This CDR3 spans 12 amino acids. CDR3 in DNA: TGTGCCAGCAGCTTAGAACAGACTGAAGCTTTCTTT. It is translated as CASSLEQTEAFF.

Comment on this clone: Within the sample, other DNA sequences also encode this same CDR3. The chain employs TRBV6-6 and TRBJ2-5; D not certain. The V end was cut by 5 bases, the J end by 3 bases, with 4 bases between. The length of the CDR3 is 11 residues. CDR1 is MNHNY, CDR2 SVGAGI, per germline (reference sequence). CDR3: CASSLKETQYF. In DNA, the CDR3 is TGTGCCAGCAGTCTCAAAGAGACCCAGTACTTC.

The J gene is TRBJ2-6, the V gene TRBV19; D unclear. The germline CDR1 and CDR2 sequences are LNHDA and SQIVND (reference sequence). CDR3 length equals 15 residues. V shed 7 bases and J shed 2 bases, with 12 bases lying between them. CDR3 amino acids: CASTLRFAGANVLTF. The CDR3 nucleotides read TGTGCCAGTACCCTAAGATTCGCTGGGGCCAACGTCCTGACTTTC.

The V call is TRBV18, the J call TRBJ1-5, with a tentative D call TRBD1 (6 bases). Per the germline V gene, CDR1 is KGHSH and CDR2 is LQKENI. Trimming cost V 2 bases and J 3 bases, with 11 bases left between them. The CDR3 is made up of 15 amino acids. The DNA for the CDR3 is TGTGCCAGCTCACCAAGGGGGGGTACCAATCAGCCCCAGCATTTT. This gives the protein CASSPRGGTNQPQHF.

The V call is TRBV5-5, the J call TRBJ1-2; D remains unclear. This CDR3 comprises 12 residues. V lost 4 bases and J 4 bases, leaving 8 bases between the germline ends. Germline V gene lookup returns CDR1 SGHKS and CDR2 YYEKEE (reference sequence). CDR3 sequence reads: CASSAEGYGYTF. CDR3 nucleotides: TGTGCCAGCAGCGCCGAAGGCTATGGCTACACCTTC. Looking up the rest from reference TRBV5-5 and TRBJ1-2 gives the full variable domain: DAGVTQSPTHLIKTRGQQVTLRCSPISGHKSVSWYQQVLGQGPQFIFQYYEKEERGRGNFPDRFSARQFPNYSSELNVNALLLGDSALYLCASSAEGYGYTFGSGTRLTVV.

The chain employs TRBV4-2 and TRBJ2-2, with 10 bases that match TRBD2. The ends lost 4 bases at V and 7 bases at J; junction bases unmatched: 15. Germline V gene sequence: CDR1 LGHNA, CDR2 YNFKEQ. This CDR3 region has 18 residues. CDR3 in DNA: TGTGCCAGCAGCCGTGGGAAGGGACTAGCGCAAATGGGCGGGGAGCTGTTTTTT. Translated, it gives CASSRGKGLAQMGGELFF.

Written as DNA, the CDR3 is TGTGCCAGCAGTTACTTGGACAACTACGAGCAGTACTTC. Protein: CASSYLDNYEQYF. The chain couples TRBV6-6 to TRBJ2-7, with D possibly TRBD1 on 5 matching bases. V shed 1 base and J shed 3 bases, with 7 bases lying between them. CDR3 size: 13 residues. Germline lookup yields CDR1 MNHNY and CDR2 SVGAGI (reference sequence).

The count of this clone is one. V and J are TRBV5-1 and TRBJ2-1; D is undetermined. This CDR3 spans 13 amino acids. Germline V gene data show CDR1 as SGHRS and CDR2 as YFSETQ. V gave up 2 bases and J gave up 4 bases, with 7 bases separating them. The CDR3 DNA is TGCGCCAGCAGCTTCGAAGGGTACAATGAGCAGTTCTTC. This encodes CASSFEGYNEQFF.

This clone was observed a single time. J is TRBJ2-2 and V is TRBV7-9, with 9 bases aligning to TRBD2. Germline CDR1 SEHNR, CDR2 FQNEAQ (reference sequence). Germline trimming cut 4 bases from V and 4 bases from J; bases unmatched to any gene: 10. The CDR3 length is 17 residues. CDR3 in amino acids: CASSSEREAWGTGELFF. CDR3 DNA: TGTGCCAGCAGCTCCGAGCGGGAGGCATGGGGCACCGGGGAGCTGTTTTTT. The full variable domain, completed using reference TRBV7-9 and TRBJ2-2, is DTGVSQNPRHKITKRGQNVTFRCDPISEHNRLYWYRQTLGQGPEFLTYFQNEAQLEKSRLLSDRFSAERPKGSFSTLEIQRTEQGDSAMYLCASSSEREAWGTGELFFGEGSRLTVL.

The CDR3 nucleotides read TGTGCCATCGGAAGGACTAGCCTATACTCCTACGAGCAGTACTTC. Translating it yields CAIGRTSLYSYEQYF. J is TRBJ2-7 and V is TRBV10-3; the match to TRBD2 covers 8 bases. V shed 8 bases and J 0 bases; nucleotides not matched to a gene: 9. CDR1 is ENHRY, CDR2 SYGVKD, per germline. CDR3 length equals 15 residues.

CDR3 protein: CSVRGKGSTYNEQFF. The DNA of the CDR3 is TGCAGCGTCCGGGGGAAGGGTTCTACTTACAATGAGCAGTTCTTC. The chain carries TRBV29-1 and TRBJ2-1; TRBD2 might be the D (6 bases). From germline, CDR1 is SQVTM and CDR2 ANQGSEA. The CDR3 is 15 amino acids. V gave up 6 bases and J gave up 4 bases, with 19 bases separating them.

The V gene is TRBV28, the J gene TRBJ2-1, with D uncertain. Germline loops: CDR1 MDHEN, CDR2 SYDVKM. The CDR3 loop spans 12 amino acids. Trimming removed 3 bases from V and 12 bases from J, with 12 bases in between. The CDR3 region has the DNA TGTGCCAGCAGTTTCTCTTCCCTGGGGCAGTTCTTC. This encodes CASSFSSLGQFF.